A selection of T cell receptor beta chains follows, all from one sample in a study of T cell responses to AZD1222 COVID-19 vaccine. TCRdb's table, derived via immunoSEQ multiplex PCR, lists solely in-frame clones and lacks some. The sample includes approximately 130,000 clones, about 90% of them seen just once. Sample: peripheral blood, taken on day 0 of AZD1222 vaccination. The receptor set was obtained from an adult in good health. Both conserved end residues are part of each CDR3. Each record gives: V gene, clone size, D gene, J gene, CDR3 protein, CDR3 DNA. A D gene is named only where the DNA matches it firmly. For some rows the clone size is stated as once, few or many, or as a class when expanded; others skip it.

v_call: TRBV19; clone_size: -; d_call: -; j_call: TRBJ1-1; cdr3_aa: CASSLSVTEAFF; cdr3_nt: TGTGCCAGTAGTCTGTCGGTGACTGAAGCTTTCTTT
v_call: TRBV27; clone_size: -; d_call: TRBD1; j_call: TRBJ1-1; cdr3_aa: CASSFARGLGAFF; cdr3_nt: TGTGCCAGCAGTTTCGCCAGGGGGCTTGGGGCTTTCTTT
v_call: TRBV5-1; clone_size: -; d_call: -; j_call: TRBJ2-2; cdr3_aa: CASSLAAGMNTGELFF; cdr3_nt: TGCGCCAGCAGCTTGGCCGCGGGGATGAACACCGGGGAGCTGTTTTTT
v_call: TRBV5-6; clone_size: -; d_call: TRBD1; j_call: TRBJ2-5; cdr3_aa: CASSPWRRQGQETQYF; cdr3_nt: TGTGCCAGCAGCCCCTGGCGCCGACAGGGCCAAGAGACCCAGTACTTC
v_call: TRBV28; clone_size: -; d_call: -; j_call: TRBJ1-6; cdr3_aa: CATMIWRSNSYNSPLHF; cdr3_nt: TGTGCCACCATGATTTGGCGGTCGAACTCCTATAATTCACCCCTCCACTTT
v_call: TRBV6-5; clone_size: -; d_call: -; j_call: TRBJ2-5; cdr3_aa: CASRGHLQETQYF; cdr3_nt: TGTGCCAGCAGGGGACACCTCCAAGAGACCCAGTACTTC
v_call: TRBV29-1; clone_size: -; d_call: TRBD1; j_call: TRBJ1-2; cdr3_aa: CSVDPHDRGFNYGYTF; cdr3_nt: TGCAGCGTTGACCCTCATGACAGGGGTTTTAACTATGGCTACACCTTC
v_call: TRBV2; clone_size: -; d_call: -; j_call: TRBJ1-1; cdr3_aa: CASQDSGTEAFF; cdr3_nt: TGTGCCAGCCAAGATTCGGGGACTGAAGCTTTCTTT
v_call: TRBV5-1; clone_size: -; d_call: TRBD1; j_call: TRBJ1-1; cdr3_aa: CASSLGTGAEAFF; cdr3_nt: TGCGCCAGCAGCTTAGGGACAGGGGCTGAAGCTTTCTTT
v_call: TRBV5-4; clone_size: -; d_call: TRBD2; j_call: TRBJ2-5; cdr3_aa: CASSLYGLAGAETQYF; cdr3_nt: TGTGCCAGCAGCTTGTACGGACTAGCGGGAGCAGAGACCCAGTACTTC
v_call: TRBV28; clone_size: -; d_call: -; j_call: TRBJ1-2; cdr3_aa: CASSHPPGTGYGYTF; cdr3_nt: TGTGCCAGCAGTCACCCACCCGGGACGGGTTATGGCTACACCTTC
v_call: TRBV14; clone_size: few; d_call: -; j_call: TRBJ1-6; cdr3_aa: CASSQAGSYNSPLHF; cdr3_nt: TGTGCCAGCAGCCAAGCTGGTTCCTATAATTCACCCCTCCACTTT
v_call: TRBV13; clone_size: once; d_call: TRBD2; j_call: TRBJ2-2; cdr3_aa: CASSLGRGRARTGELFF; cdr3_nt: TGTGCCAGCAGCTTAGGCCGCGGGAGGGCCCGGACCGGGGAGCTGTTTTTT
v_call: TRBV19; clone_size: -; d_call: TRBD1; j_call: TRBJ2-7; cdr3_aa: CASTDRGGTGVEQYF; cdr3_nt: TGTGCCAGTACCGACCGGGGGGGGACAGGGGTCGAGCAGTACTTC